Shown below are 18 T cell receptor beta chains from a single sample sequenced in a study of blood T cell repertoires in COVID-19. TCRdb's table, derived via immunoSEQ multiplex PCR, lists solely in-frame clones and lacks some. The table shows over 100,000 clones, with around 83% occurring only once. The specimen sequenced was PBMCs or T cells enriched from blood (not recorded which). All receptors come from a woman aged 25 to 45 who had recovered from COVID-19.

The genes are TRBV2 and TRBJ1-2, with 7 bases matching TRBD1. Germline values: CDR1 SNHLY, CDR2 FYNNEI. V dropped 7 bases and J dropped 0; count of bases not matched to a gene: 5. The CDR3 length is 14 residues. This CDR3 reads CASNPGTANYGYTF. Written as DNA, the CDR3 is TGTGCCAGCAATCCCGGGACAGCTAACTATGGCTACACCTTC.

The chain is built from TRBV6-2 or TRBV6-3 and TRBJ2-7, with D perhaps TRBD1 (6 bases). The V and J ends lost 6 bases and 0 bases respectively, with 15 bases between them. The CDR3 totals 15 residues. CDR1 is MNHEY and CDR2 is SVGEGT in the germline V gene. The CDR3 here is CASSRSRTVSYEQYF. The CDR3 bases are TGTGCCAGCAGCCGGTCCCGGACAGTCTCCTACGAGCAGTACTTC.

Comments on this clone: Other DNA sequences from this sample encode an identical CDR3 as well. The CDR3 region has the DNA TGTGCCAGCAGTCCGACAGGCCTCTCTGGAAACACCATATATTTT. The encoded protein is CASSPTGLSGNTIYF. The chain is built from TRBV6-5 and TRBJ1-3; tentative D call: TRBD1 (6 bases). Germline values: CDR1 MNHEY, CDR2 SVGAGI. The germline V and J ends were trimmed by 5 bases and 0 bases, with 11 bases remaining between them. The CDR3 loop spans 15 amino acids.

This chain uses TRBV24-1 with TRBJ1-2, with 7 bases that match TRBD1. The CDR3 covers 15 residues. The V and J ends lost 4 bases and 0 bases, in that order; junction bases with no gene match: 4. Germline V gene sequence: CDR1 KGHDR, CDR2 SFDVKD. This CDR3 reads CATSDTGAANYGYTF. In nucleotides, the CDR3 is TGTGCCACCAGTGACACAGGGGCAGCTAACTATGGCTACACCTTC.

This sequence joins TRBV4-2 and TRBJ2-2; D is unresolved. Germline V lookup: CDR1 LGHNA, CDR2 YNFKEQ. CDR3 size: 15 residues. V lost 1 base, J lost 1 base, and 7 bases lay in between. Written as DNA, the CDR3 is TGTGCCAGCAGCCAAGTAGAACGGAACACCGGGGAGCTGTTTTTT. Its translation is CASSQVERNTGELFF.

The chain couples TRBV23-1 to TRBJ1-6; D unresolved. TRBV23-1 falls under the ORF class, with uncertain function. The CDR3 extends over 13 amino acids. V lost 10 bases to trimming and J lost 7 bases, with 14 bases between them. In DNA form, the CDR3 reads TGCGCCACCGCCGCGGGATACAATTCACCCCTCCACTTT. Its protein product is CATAAGYNSPLHF.

The gene calls are TRBV9 and TRBJ2-7; the match to TRBD2 covers 11 bases. This CDR3 region has 17 residues. With 4 bases clipped from V and 7 bases from J, the junction kept 16 bases outside the gene matches. Germline loops: CDR1 SGDLS, CDR2 YYNGEE. Written as DNA, the CDR3 is TGTGCCAGCAGCCCCCGACTGGTAGCGGGAGGGCCGGGTGAGCAGTACTTC. Its protein product is CASSPRLVAGGPGEQYF.

The V and J genes are TRBV5-4 and TRBJ2-2, with 10 bases that match TRBD1. Germline CDR1 reads SGHNT; CDR2 reads YYREEE (reference sequence). Trimming at V came to 4 bases and at J to 4 bases, leaving 4 bases not matched to a gene. This CDR3 contains 15 residues. CDR3 nucleotide sequence: TGTGCCAGCAGCGAGGACAGGGGGAGCACCGGGGAGCTGTTTTTT. Translating it yields CASSEDRGSTGELFF.

The chain carries TRBV7-2 and TRBJ2-7, with 8 bases identical to TRBD2. Per germline, CDR1 SGHTA and CDR2 FQGNSA. The junction had 3 bases not matched to a gene; V was cut back by 2 bases and J by 3 bases. This CDR3 spans 14 amino acids. The CDR3 DNA reads TGTGCCAGCAGCTTAACGGGAGGGGACTACGAGCAGTACTTC. It yields the protein CASSLTGGDYEQYF.

The chain joins TRBV28 to TRBJ2-2; 7 bases align to TRBD1. Per the germline V gene, CDR1 is MDHEN and CDR2 is SYDVKM. This CDR3 is 17 amino acids long. Germline trimming cut 6 bases from V and 0 bases from J; bases unmatched to any gene: 10. CDR3: CASSNPDRSANTGELFF. Here the CDR3 DNA reads TGTGCCAGCAGCAACCCGGACAGGAGCGCGAACACCGGGGAGCTGTTTTTT.

V is TRBV5-1 and J is TRBJ1-1; D call uncertain. The CDR3 is 14 residues long. Germline-derived CDR1 and CDR2 are SGHRS and YFSETQ. V dropped 2 bases and J dropped 2 bases, with 10 bases sitting between them. CDR3 sequence reads: CASSLTAGNTEAFF. CDR3 nucleotide sequence: TGCGCCAGCAGCTTAACCGCAGGTAACACTGAAGCTTTCTTT.

The gene calls are TRBV7-2 and TRBJ1-2; 7 positions match TRBD1. Germline lookup yields CDR1 SGHTA and CDR2 FQGNSA. The CDR3 length is 15 residues. Trimming cost V 4 bases and J 7 bases; bases outside gene matches: 12. The CDR3 spells CASSSPGQLNGGYTF. The CDR3 coding sequence is TGTGCCAGCAGCTCACCGGGACAGCTCAATGGTGGCTACACCTTC.

The rearrangement links TRBV6-5 to TRBJ1-1; 8 positions agree with TRBD1. V gave up 2 bases and J gave up 5 bases; unmatched junction bases: 7. The CDR3 has 15 residues. CDR1 MNHEY and CDR2 SVGAGI come from the germline V gene. The CDR3 region has the DNA TGTGCCAGCAGTTACCGCGGACAGGGCTGGACTGAAGCTTTCTTT. Protein sequence: CASSYRGQGWTEAFF.

This clone showed up just a few times. The chain recombines TRBV28 with TRBJ1-6; 7 positions match TRBD1. In germline, CDR1 is MDHEN, CDR2 SYDVKM. With 6 bases clipped from V and 10 bases from J, the junction kept 12 bases outside the gene matches. The CDR3 length is 15 residues. The CDR3: CASRTGAGVQSPLHF. DNA of the CDR3: TGTGCCAGCAGAACAGGGGCAGGGGTACAGTCACCCCTCCACTTT.

The CDR3 region is CASSYAGTSGRFAFF. CDR3 nucleotides: TGTGCCAGCAGTTACGCCGGGACTAGCGGGAGGTTTGCGTTCTTC. This rearrangement joins TRBV28 to TRBJ2-1, with TRBD2 matching over 15 bases. Germline V lookup: CDR1 MDHEN, CDR2 SYDVKM. The length of the CDR3 is 15 residues. V trimming: 4 bases; J trimming: 15 bases; junction bases outside the gene matches: 10.

The rearrangement links TRBV7-2 to TRBJ2-3; 11 bases align to TRBD2. The ends lost 0 bases at V and 4 bases at J; junction bases unmatched: 3. This CDR3 region has 16 residues. Germline lookup yields CDR1 SGHTA and CDR2 FQGNSA. The CDR3 sequence: CASSLASGRVADTQYF. The CDR3 coding sequence is TGTGCCAGCAGCTTAGCTAGCGGGAGGGTTGCAGATACGCAGTATTTT.

The chain carries TRBV5-4 and TRBJ1-1, with a weak D call TRBD1 (5 bases). Trimming stripped 1 base from V and 4 bases from J, with 8 bases between. There are 13 residues in the CDR3. The germline V gene encodes CDR1 SGHNT and CDR2 YYREEE (reference sequence). CDR3 sequence reads: CASSLTGGTEAFF. The CDR3 DNA sequence: TGTGCCAGCAGCTTGACGGGGGGCACTGAAGCTTTCTTT.

In regard to this clone: The junction differs from germline at one of its ends, possibly a read error. The chain joins TRBV5-8 to TRBJ2-7; possible D gene TRBD1, 5 bases. There are 14 residues in the CDR3. Germline V gene sequence: CDR1 SGHTS, CDR2 YDEGEE. For the CDR3, the DNA is TGTGCCAGCAGCGTCATGACAGCCTCCGACGAGCAGTACTTC. Protein sequence: CASSVMTASDEQYF.